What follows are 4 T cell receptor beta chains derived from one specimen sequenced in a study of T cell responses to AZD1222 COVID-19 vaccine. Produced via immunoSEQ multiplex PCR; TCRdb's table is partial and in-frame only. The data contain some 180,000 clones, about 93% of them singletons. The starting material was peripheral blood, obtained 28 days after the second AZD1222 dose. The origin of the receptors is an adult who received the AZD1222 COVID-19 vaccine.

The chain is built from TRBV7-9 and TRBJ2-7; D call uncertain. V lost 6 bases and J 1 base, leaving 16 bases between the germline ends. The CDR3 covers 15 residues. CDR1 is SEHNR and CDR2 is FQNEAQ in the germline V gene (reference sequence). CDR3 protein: CASSRLSGTSYEQYF. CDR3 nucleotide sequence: TGTGCCAGCAGTCGCCTCTCAGGAACTTCCTACGAGCAGTACTTC. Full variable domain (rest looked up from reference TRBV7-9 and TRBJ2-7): DTGVSQNPRHKITKRGQNVTFRCDPISEHNRLYWYRQTLGQGPEFLTYFQNEAQLEKSRLLSDRFSAERPKGSFSTLEIQRTEQGDSAMYLCASSRLSGTSYEQYFGPGTRLTVT.

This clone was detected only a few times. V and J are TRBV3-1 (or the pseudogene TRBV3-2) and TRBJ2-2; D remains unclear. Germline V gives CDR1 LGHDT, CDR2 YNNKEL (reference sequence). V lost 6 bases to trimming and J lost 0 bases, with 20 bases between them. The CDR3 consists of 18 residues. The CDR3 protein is CASSLRTFYLPNTGELFF. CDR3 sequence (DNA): TGTGCCAGCAGTCTTCGGACCTTCTACCTCCCGAACACCGGGGAGCTGTTTTTT.

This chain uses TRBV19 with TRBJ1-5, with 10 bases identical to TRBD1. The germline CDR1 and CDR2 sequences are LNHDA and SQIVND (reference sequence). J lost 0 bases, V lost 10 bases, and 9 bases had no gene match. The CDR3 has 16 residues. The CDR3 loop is CATARTGGVSNQPQHF. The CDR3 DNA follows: TGTGCCACCGCCCGGACAGGGGGTGTTAGCAATCAGCCCCAGCATTTT.

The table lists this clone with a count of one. The CDR3 loop reads CSVEDDGTGNEQFF. The CDR3 DNA reads TGCAGCGTTGAAGATGACGGGACCGGCAATGAGCAGTTCTTC. The chain is built from TRBV29-1 and TRBJ2-1; perhaps D is TRBD1 or TRBD2 (5 bases each). V lost 0 bases and J 6 bases, leaving 12 bases between the germline ends. In germline, CDR1 is SQVTM, CDR2 ANQGSEA. The CDR3 length is 14 residues.